This T cell receptor beta chain was found in a study of radiotherapy plus CTLA-4 blockade in lung cancer. About the study: Objective responses emerged in around a sixth of patients, and 30% to 40% attained disease control.

Findings of the study overall: Expansion in blood of tumor-derived TCR clones was seen after radiotherapy plus ipilimumab.

Some clones are missing from TCRdb's copy, which holds only in-frame ones; the method was immunoSEQ multiplex PCR. The sample yields approximately 95,000 clones, around 86% seen once. Patients with chemo-refractory metastatic non-small-cell lung cancer received focal radiation plus CTLA-4 blockade with ipilimumab. Concerning this clone itself: The antigen remains undetermined.

The material was peripheral blood, obtained from a patient treated with radiotherapy plus ipilimumab. The source is a human donor with non-small cell lung cancer who had a partial response to radiotherapy plus ipilimumab.

CDR3 sequence reads: CASSLSGTASYEQYF. CDR3 DNA: TGTGCCAGCAGTCTCTCCGGGACAGCCTCCTACGAGCAGTACTTC. This chain links TRBV27 with TRBJ2-7; 7 nucleotides match TRBD1. Trimming took 5 bases from V and 0 from J; bases not matched to a gene: 7. Germline CDR1 and CDR2: MNHEY and SMNVEV (reference sequence). The CDR3 has 15 residues.